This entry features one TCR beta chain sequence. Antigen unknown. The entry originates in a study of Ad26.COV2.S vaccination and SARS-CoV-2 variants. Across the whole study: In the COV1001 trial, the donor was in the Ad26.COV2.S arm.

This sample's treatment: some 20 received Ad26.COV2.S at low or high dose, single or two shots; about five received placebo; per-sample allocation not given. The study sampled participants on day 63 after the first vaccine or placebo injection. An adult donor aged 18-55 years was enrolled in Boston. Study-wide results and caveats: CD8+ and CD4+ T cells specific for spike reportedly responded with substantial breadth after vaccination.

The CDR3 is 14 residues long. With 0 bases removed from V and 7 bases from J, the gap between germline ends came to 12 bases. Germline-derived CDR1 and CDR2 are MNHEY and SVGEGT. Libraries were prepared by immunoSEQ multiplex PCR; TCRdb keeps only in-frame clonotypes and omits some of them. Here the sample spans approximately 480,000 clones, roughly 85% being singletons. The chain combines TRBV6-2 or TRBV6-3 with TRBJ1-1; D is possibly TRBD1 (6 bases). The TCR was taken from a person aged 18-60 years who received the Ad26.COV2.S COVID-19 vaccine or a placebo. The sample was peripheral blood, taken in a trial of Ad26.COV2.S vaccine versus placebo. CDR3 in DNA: TGTGCCAGCAGTTACTCGCGCCAGGGGATTGAAGCTTTCTTT. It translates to CASSYSRQGIEAFF.